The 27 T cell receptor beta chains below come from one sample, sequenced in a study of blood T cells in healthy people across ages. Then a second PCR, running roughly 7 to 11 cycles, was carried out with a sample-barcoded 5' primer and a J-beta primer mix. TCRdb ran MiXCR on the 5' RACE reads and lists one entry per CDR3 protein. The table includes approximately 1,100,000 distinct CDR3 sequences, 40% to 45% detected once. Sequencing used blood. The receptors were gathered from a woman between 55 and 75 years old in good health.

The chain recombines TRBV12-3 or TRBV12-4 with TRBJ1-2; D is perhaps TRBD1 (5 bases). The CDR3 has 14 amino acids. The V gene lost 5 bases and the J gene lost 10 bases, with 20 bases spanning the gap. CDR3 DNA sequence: TGTGCCAGCAGTCCGGACCGGGACTCCGGGGACTACACCTTC. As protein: CASSPDRDSGDYTF.

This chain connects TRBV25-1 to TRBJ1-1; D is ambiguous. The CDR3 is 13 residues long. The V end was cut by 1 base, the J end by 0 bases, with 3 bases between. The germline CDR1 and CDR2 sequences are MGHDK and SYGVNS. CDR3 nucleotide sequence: TGTGCCAGCAGTGAATTGGTGAACACTGAAGCTTTCTTT. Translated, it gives CASSELVNTEAFF.

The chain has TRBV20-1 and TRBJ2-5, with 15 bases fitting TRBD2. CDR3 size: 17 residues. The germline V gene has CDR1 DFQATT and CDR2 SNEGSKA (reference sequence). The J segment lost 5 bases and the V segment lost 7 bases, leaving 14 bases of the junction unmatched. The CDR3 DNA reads TGCAGTGTTGGACTAGCGGGAGGGCCTTGGGGTTTGGAGACCCAGTACTTC. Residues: CSVGLAGGPWGLETQYF.

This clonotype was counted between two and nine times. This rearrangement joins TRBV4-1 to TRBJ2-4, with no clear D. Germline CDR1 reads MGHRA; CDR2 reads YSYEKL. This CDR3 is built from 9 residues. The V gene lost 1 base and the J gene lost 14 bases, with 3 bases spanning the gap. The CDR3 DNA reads TGCGCCAGCAGCCAAGGGGAGTACTTC. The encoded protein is CASSQGEYF.

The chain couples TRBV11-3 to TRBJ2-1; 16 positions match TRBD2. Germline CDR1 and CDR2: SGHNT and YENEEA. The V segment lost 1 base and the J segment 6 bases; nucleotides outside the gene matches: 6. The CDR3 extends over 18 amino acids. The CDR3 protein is CASSLGPGLAGGRNEQFF. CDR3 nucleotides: TGTGCCAGCAGCTTAGGCCCGGGACTAGCGGGAGGGCGCAATGAGCAGTTCTTC.

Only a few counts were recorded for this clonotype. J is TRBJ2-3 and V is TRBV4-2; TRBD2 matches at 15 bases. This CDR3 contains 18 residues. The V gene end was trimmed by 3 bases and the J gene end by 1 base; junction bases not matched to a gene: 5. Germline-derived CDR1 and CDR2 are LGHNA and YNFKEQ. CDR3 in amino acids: CASSHGLAGGAGTDTQYF. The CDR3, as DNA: TGTGCCAGCAGCCACGGACTAGCGGGAGGGGCCGGCACAGATACGCAGTATTTT.

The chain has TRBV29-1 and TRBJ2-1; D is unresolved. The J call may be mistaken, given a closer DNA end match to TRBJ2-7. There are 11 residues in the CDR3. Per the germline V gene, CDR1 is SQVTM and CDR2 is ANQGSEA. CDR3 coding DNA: TGCAGCGTTCAAGCCTACAATGAGCAGTACTTC. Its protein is CSVQAYNEQYF.

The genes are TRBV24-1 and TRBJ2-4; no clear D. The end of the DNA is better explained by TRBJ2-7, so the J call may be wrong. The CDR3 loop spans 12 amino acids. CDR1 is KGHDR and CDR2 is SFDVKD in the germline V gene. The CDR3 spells CATSGQVGEQYF. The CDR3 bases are TGTGCCACCAGTGGCCAGGTGGGCGAGCAGTACTTC.

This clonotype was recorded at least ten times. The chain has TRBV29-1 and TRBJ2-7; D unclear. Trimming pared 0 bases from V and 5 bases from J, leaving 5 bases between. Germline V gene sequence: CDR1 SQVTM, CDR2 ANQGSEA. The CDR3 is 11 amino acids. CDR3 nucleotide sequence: TGCAGCGTTGAAGAAAGGGACGAGCAGTACTTC. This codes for CSVEERDEQYF.

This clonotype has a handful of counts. The CDR3 region has the DNA TGTGCCAGCAGCGCTACAGGGTCGCGGAATGAGCAGTTCTTC. It translates to CASSATGSRNEQFF. The rearrangement links TRBV9 to TRBJ2-1, with TRBD1 as a possible D gene (6 bases). The CDR3 loop spans 14 amino acids. V was pared by 3 bases and J by 7 bases, with 14 bases between. Germline CDR1 is SGDLS and CDR2 is YYNGEE.

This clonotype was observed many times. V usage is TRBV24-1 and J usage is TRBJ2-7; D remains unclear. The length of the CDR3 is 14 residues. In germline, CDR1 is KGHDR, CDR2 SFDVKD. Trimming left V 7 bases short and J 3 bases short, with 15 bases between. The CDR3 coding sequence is TGTGCCACCAGCCAGTCGGTGGAGAACTACGAGCAGTACTTC. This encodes CATSQSVENYEQYF.

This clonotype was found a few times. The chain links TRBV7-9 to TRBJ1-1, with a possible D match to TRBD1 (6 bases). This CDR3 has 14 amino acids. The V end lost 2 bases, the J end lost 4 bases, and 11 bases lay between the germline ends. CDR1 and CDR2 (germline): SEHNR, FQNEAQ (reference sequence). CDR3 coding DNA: TGTGCCAGCAGCTTATTGGAGGGGGGCACTGAAGCTTTCTTT. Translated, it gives CASSLLEGGTEAFF.

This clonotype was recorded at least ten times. For the CDR3, the DNA is TGTGCCACCAGCGGATCCCCGTGGGACAAAGGTTACGAGCAGTACTTC. As protein: CATSGSPWDKGYEQYF. The rearrangement joins TRBV15 to TRBJ2-7, with TRBD1 as a possible D gene (6 bases). CDR1 is LNHNV, CDR2 YYDKDF, per germline (reference sequence). The V end lost 5 bases, the J end lost 4 bases, and 21 bases lay between the germline ends. This CDR3 region has 16 residues.

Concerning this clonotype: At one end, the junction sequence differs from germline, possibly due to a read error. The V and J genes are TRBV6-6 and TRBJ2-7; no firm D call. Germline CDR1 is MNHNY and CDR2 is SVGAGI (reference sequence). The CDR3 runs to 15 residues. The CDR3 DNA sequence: TGTACCAGCATCGAGCAGCAGGAAATCTCCTACGAGCAGTACTTC. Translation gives CTSIEQQEISYEQYF.

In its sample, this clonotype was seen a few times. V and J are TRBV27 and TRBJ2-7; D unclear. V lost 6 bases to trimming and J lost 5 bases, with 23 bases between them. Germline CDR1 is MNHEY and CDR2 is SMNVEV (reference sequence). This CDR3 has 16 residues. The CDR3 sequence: CASSSPGKFGRHEQYF. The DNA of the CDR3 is TGTGCCAGCAGCTCCCCTGGCAAGTTCGGGCGCCACGAGCAGTACTTC.

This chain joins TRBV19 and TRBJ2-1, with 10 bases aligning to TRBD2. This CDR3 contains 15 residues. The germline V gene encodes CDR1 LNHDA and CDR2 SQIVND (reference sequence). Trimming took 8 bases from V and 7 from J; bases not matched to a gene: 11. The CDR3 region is CASGKGTSVFNEQFF. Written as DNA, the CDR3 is TGTGCCAGTGGTAAGGGGACTAGCGTATTTAATGAGCAGTTCTTC. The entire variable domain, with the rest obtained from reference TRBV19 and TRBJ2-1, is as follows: DGGITQSPKYLFRKEGQNVTLSCEQNLNHDAMYWYRQDPGQGLRLIYYSQIVNDFQKGDIAEGYSVSREKKESFPLTVTSAQKNPTAFYLCASGKGTSVFNEQFFGPGTRLTVL.

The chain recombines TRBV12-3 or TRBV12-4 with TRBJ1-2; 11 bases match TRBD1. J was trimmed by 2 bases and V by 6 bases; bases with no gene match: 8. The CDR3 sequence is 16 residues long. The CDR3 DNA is TGTGCCAGCAGCCTTGGACAGGGGGCGAGAAACTATGGCTACACCTTC. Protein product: CASSLGQGARNYGYTF.

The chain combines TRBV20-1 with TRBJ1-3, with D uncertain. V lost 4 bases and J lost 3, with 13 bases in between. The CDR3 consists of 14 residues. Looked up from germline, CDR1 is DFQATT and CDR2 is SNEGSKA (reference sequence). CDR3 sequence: CSATPQGVGNTIYF. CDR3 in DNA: TGCAGTGCTACTCCCCAAGGTGTTGGAAACACCATATATTTT.

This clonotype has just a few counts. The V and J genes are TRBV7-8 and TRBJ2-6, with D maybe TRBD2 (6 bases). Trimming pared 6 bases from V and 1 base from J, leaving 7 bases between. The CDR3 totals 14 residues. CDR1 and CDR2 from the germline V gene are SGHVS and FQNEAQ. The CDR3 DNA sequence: TGTGCCAGCAGAGGGAGGTCTGGGGCCAACGTCCTGACTTTC. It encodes CASRGRSGANVLTF.

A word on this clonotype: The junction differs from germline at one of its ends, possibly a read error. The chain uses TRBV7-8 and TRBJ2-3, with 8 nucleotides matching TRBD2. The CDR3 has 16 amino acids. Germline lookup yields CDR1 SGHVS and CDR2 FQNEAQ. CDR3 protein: CASNLRPSGSTDTQYF. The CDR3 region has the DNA TGTGCCAGCAACTTAAGGCCTAGCGGGAGCACAGATACGCAGTATTTT.

In DNA, the CDR3 is TGTGCCAGCAGTTTATGGGGGTATGACACTGAAGCTTTCTTT. This encodes CASSLWGYDTEAFF. V and J are TRBV27 and TRBJ1-1, with D maybe TRBD1 (5 bases). V was cut by 1 base and J by 3 bases, with 9 bases left in between. This CDR3 has 14 residues. Germline CDR1 and CDR2: MNHEY and SMNVEV (reference sequence).

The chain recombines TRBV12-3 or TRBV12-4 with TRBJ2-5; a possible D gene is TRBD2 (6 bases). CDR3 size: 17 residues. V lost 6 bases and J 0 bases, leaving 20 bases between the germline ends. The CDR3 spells CASSPAGRGWYQETQYF. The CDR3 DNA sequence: TGTGCCAGCAGCCCCGCGGGGCGGGGCTGGTACCAAGAGACCCAGTACTTC.

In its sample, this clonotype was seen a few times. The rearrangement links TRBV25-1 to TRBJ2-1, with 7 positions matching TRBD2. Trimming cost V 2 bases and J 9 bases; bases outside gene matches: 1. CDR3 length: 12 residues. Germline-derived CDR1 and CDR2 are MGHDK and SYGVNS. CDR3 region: CASSEGGSEQFF. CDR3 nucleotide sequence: TGTGCCAGCAGTGAAGGCGGGAGTGAGCAGTTCTTC.

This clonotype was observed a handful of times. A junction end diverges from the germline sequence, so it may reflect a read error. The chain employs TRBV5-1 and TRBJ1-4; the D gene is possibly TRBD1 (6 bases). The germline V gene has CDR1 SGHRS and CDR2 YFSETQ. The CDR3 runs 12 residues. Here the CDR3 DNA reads TGCGCTAGCAGGACACAGGGCGAAAAACTGTTTTTT. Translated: CASRTQGEKLFF.

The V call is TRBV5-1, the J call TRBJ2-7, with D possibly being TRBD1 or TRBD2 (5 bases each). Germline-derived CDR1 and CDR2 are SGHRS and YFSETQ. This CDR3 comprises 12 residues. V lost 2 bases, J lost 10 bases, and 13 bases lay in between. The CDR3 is CASSFGTQDQYF. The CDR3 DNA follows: TGCGCCAGCAGCTTTGGGACCCAGGACCAGTACTTC. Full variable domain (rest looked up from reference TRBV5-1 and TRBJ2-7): KAGVTQTPRYLIKTRGQQVTLSCSPISGHRSVSWYQQTPGQGLQFLFEYFSETQRNKGNFPGRFSGRQFSNSRSEMNVSTLELGDSALYLCASSFGTQDQYFGPGTRLTVT.

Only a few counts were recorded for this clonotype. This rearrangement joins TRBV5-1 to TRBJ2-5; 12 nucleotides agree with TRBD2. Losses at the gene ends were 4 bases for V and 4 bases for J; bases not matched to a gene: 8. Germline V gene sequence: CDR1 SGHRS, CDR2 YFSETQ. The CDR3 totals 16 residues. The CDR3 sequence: CASSAQPGLAGETQYF. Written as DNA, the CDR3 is TGCGCCAGCAGCGCTCAACCGGGACTAGCGGGAGAGACCCAGTACTTC. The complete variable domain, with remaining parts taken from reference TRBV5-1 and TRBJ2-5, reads KAGVTQTPRYLIKTRGQQVTLSCSPISGHRSVSWYQQTPGQGLQFLFEYFSETQRNKGNFPGRFSGRQFSNSRSEMNVSTLELGDSALYLCASSAQPGLAGETQYFGPGTRLLVL.

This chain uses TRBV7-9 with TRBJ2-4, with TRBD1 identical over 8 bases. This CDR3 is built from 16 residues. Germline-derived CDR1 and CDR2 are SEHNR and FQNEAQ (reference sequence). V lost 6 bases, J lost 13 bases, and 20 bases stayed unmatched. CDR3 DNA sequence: TGTGCCAGCAGGAGCCTGATGGGACAGGAGAGCATCGGGCAGTACTTC. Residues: CASRSLMGQESIGQYF. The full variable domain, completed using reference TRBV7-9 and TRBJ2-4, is DTGVSQNPRHKITKRGQNVTFRCDPISEHNRLYWYRQTLGQGPEFLTYFQNEAQLEKSRLLSDRFSAERPKGSFSTLEIQRTEQGDSAMYLCASRSLMGQESIGQYFGAGTRLSVL.